These 5 T cell receptor beta chains originate from one sample sequenced in a study of blood T cells in healthy people across ages. Primed by a sample-barcoded 5' primer and a J-beta primer mix, a second PCR proceeded for 7 to 11 cycles. TCRdb reprocessed the 5' RACE reads via MiXCR and lists one record per CDR3 protein. The sample lists approximately 2,000,000 distinct CDR3 sequences; more than 35% were seen once. Material: blood. The source of these receptors is a human donor in good health.

The CDR3 protein is CASSRYRGQGKLFF. CDR3 DNA sequence: TGTGCCAGCAGTCGCTACAGGGGGCAGGGAAAACTGTTTTTT. The V and J genes are TRBV12-3 or TRBV12-4 and TRBJ1-4, with 9 bases identical to TRBD1. Unmatched junction bases numbered 8, after V lost 5 bases and J lost 10 bases. The CDR3 consists of 14 residues.

The chain combines TRBV5-1 with TRBJ2-4; weak D call: TRBD1 (5 bases). The J call is doubtful: the DNA matches TRBJ2-7 better. Germline CDR1 reads SGHRS; CDR2 reads YFSETQ. This CDR3 is 13 amino acids long. CDR3 sequence reads: CASSLDQGLEQYF. DNA of the CDR3: TGCGCCAGCAGCTTGGATCAGGGTCTCGAGCAGTACTTC.

CDR3 sequence: CASSFGQGDAYEQYF. The CDR3 DNA reads TGTGCCAGCAGCTTCGGACAGGGGGACGCCTACGAGCAGTACTTC. The chain carries TRBV5-6 and TRBJ2-4; 10 bases match TRBD1. The J call may be faulty, since TRBJ2-7 better matches the DNA end. Germline V gene data show CDR1 as SGHDT and CDR2 as YYEEEE. The CDR3 is 15 residues long.

V usage is TRBV7-2 and J usage is TRBJ2-7; D remains ambiguous. This CDR3 comprises 17 residues. Germline values: CDR1 SGHTA, CDR2 FQGNSA. V was shortened by 1 base and J by 10 bases, with 26 bases between the two germline ends. CDR3 nucleotide sequence: TGTGCCAGCAGCTTAGTGATCGGCCGGAACTTACAAGAGGCCCAGTACTTC. This gives the protein CASSLVIGRNLQEAQYF.

The table lists this clonotype with a count of one. The rearrangement links TRBV7-8 to TRBJ1-4; weak D call: TRBD1 (5 bases). V lost 1 base to trimming and J lost 5 bases, with 14 bases between them. CDR1 and CDR2 from the germline V gene are SGHVS and FQNEAQ. The CDR3 extends over 16 amino acids. The CDR3 region has the DNA TGTGCCAGCAGCTTAGAAGAGGTCGGGACGAATGAAAAACTGTTTTTT. This gives the protein CASSLEEVGTNEKLFF.